This is a list of T cell receptor beta chains from one sample in a study of shared clonotypes between healthy human individuals. Sequencing was performed with immunoSEQ multiplex PCR; in TCRdb, only in-frame clones are kept and a portion is missing. This table has a few million clones, about 90% appearing once. Sequencing was carried out using naive CD4+ T cells from PBMCs. All receptors derive from a man aged 18 to 30 in good health. Some clones in this sample may be carry-over from other donors' samples. Both conserved end residues are part of each CDR3.

len: 13; v_gene: TRBV29-1; CDR3aa: CSAGVAMNTEAFF
len: 13; v_gene: TRBV28; CDR3aa: CASSSEAPYEQYF
len: 13; v_gene: TRBV5-6; CDR3aa: CASSLVGDETQYF
len: 14; v_gene: TRBV4-1; CDR3aa: CASSRLAGADTIYF
len: 16; v_gene: TRBV6-5; CDR3aa: CASSYISGTSFYEQYF
len: 15; v_gene: TRBV27; CDR3aa: CASSFSLSGSYEQYF
len: 13; v_gene: TRBV11-1; CDR3aa: CASSLLGAYEQYF
len: 14; v_gene: TRBV28; CDR3aa: CATIGQGTNTEAFF
len: 11; v_gene: TRBV19; CDR3aa: CASSYPGRTFF
len: 12; v_gene: TRBV7-9; CDR3aa: CASSLVRTGQFF
len: 15; v_gene: TRBV7-2; CDR3aa: CASSLEWRLTDTQYF
len: 16; v_gene: TRBV5-1; CDR3aa: CASSLPEQSSGNTIYF
len: 15; v_gene: TRBV4-1; CDR3aa: CASRPRVSYNEKLFF
len: 16; v_gene: TRBV5-1; CDR3aa: CASSLIAGGSTDTQYF
len: 14; v_gene: TRBV7-3; CDR3aa: CASRSWGVNTEAFF
len: 16; v_gene: TRBV14; CDR3aa: CASSQDGWSSYNEQFF
len: 15; v_gene: TRBV18; CDR3aa: CASSPGQGGTDTQYF
len: 14; v_gene: TRBV5-1; CDR3aa: CASSLATNNYGYTF
len: 13; v_gene: TRBV15; CDR3aa: CATSRGGSTEAFF
len: 14; v_gene: TRBV21-1; CDR3aa: CASSKARSYNEQFF
len: 14; v_gene: TRBV11-3; CDR3aa: CASSLAGGYNEQFF
len: 15; v_gene: TRBV7-3; CDR3aa: CASSVTGGVGQPQHF
len: 14; v_gene: TRBV7-2; CDR3aa: CASSLAWGGNTIYF
len: 12; v_gene: TRBV5-4; CDR3aa: CASSSPGYEQYF
len: 19; v_gene: TRBV28; CDR3aa: CASSLLGRDRGLSGNTIYF
len: 14; v_gene: TRBV6-5; CDR3aa: CAAWGHGTPGTQYF
len: 14; v_gene: TRBV7-9; CDR3aa: CASRETGPQDGYTF
len: 14; v_gene: TRBV7-2; CDR3aa: CASSLVGFYEKLFF
len: 14; v_gene: TRBV29-1; CDR3aa: CSGQGDFSTDTQYF
len: 22; v_gene: TRBV10-3; CDR3aa: CAISGGRGDGLMGTSGANVLTF
len: 14; v_gene: TRBV2; CDR3aa: CASSLGQITGELFF
len: 16; v_gene: TRBV6-6; CDR3aa: CASRTRLADSYNEQFF
len: 14; v_gene: TRBV10-1; CDR3aa: CASSVRGIQETQYF
len: 13; v_gene: TRBV5-4; CDR3aa: CASSLFNTGELFF
len: 17; v_gene: TRBV5-1; CDR3aa: CASKSSGEGSGANVLTF
len: 12; v_gene: TRBV6-1; CDR3aa: CASSEGTGKAFF
len: 13; v_gene: TRBV10-3; CDR3aa: CAISARQGETQYF
len: 13; v_gene: TRBV7-2; CDR3aa: CASSRARGYEQYF
len: 14; v_gene: TRBV5-4; CDR3aa: CASSEGGTRQPQHF
len: 15; v_gene: TRBV6-5; CDR3aa: CASSYSSPMNTEAFF
len: 11; v_gene: TRBV11-2; CDR3aa: CASSLGGSLHF
len: 16; v_gene: TRBV15; CDR3aa: CATSSEQGLFVNEQFF
len: 18; v_gene: TRBV27; CDR3aa: CASSLGTSGISDTGELFF
len: 16; v_gene: TRBV7-3; CDR3aa: CASSLQAGGLNTEAFF
len: 17; v_gene: TRBV5-4; CDR3aa: CASSLGGSGTITGELFF
len: 14; v_gene: TRBV4-1; CDR3aa: CASSQGGTPVEQYF
len: 14; v_gene: TRBV9; CDR3aa: CASSARETYNEQFF
len: 17; v_gene: TRBV5-6; CDR3aa: CASSSEGGTGHNEKLFF
len: 16; v_gene: TRBV5-4; CDR3aa: CAIPTGLDPNYNEQFF
len: 16; v_gene: TRBV7-9; CDR3aa: CASSRGQGAVPQPQHF